This T cell receptor beta chain was documented in a study of blood T cell repertoires in COVID-19. Background on the study: COVID-19 samples, acute and convalescent, were from the United States, Italy and Spain. T cells, B-cell-depleted T cells, or PBMCs provided the cDNA or gDNA that served as material.

This clone has only a few counts. The CDR3 is 14 residues long. V was trimmed by 5 bases and J by 0 bases, leaving 10 bases between them. CDR1 is SQVTM and CDR2 is ANQGSEA in the germline V gene. Per the authors' pipeline: Amplification with reference gene primers provided the estimates of nucleated cell counts. The repertoire was sequenced with immunoSEQ multiplex PCR; TCRdb's copy has only in-frame clones and lacks some. The V and J calls and the clone size are those of that table, but D and trimming were determined from the DNA. The data show about 250,000 clones, with roughly 83% seen just once and around 25% held by the top ten.

This chain links TRBV29-1 with TRBJ1-4; D unresolved. This clonotype was sampled from a man between 35 and 55 years old with acute or convalescent COVID-19. Material for sequencing was peripheral blood. The CDR3 bases are TGCAGCGTTAAGGAGGGATCAACTAATGAAAAACTGTTTTTT. Translated, it gives CSVKEGSTNEKLFF.